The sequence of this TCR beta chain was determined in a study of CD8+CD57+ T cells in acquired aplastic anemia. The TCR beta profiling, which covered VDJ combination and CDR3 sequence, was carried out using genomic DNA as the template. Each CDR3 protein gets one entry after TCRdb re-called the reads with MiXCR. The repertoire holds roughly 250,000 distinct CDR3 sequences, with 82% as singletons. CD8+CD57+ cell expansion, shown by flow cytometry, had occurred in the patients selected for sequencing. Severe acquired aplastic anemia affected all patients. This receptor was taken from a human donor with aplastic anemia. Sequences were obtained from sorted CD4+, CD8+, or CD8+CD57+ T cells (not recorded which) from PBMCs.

CDR3 in DNA: TGTGCCAGCAGCAAGAGGGGGGGCGGGCACTCTTCCACTACCTTC. Residues: CASSKRGGGHSSTTF. The chain uses TRBV7-9 and TRBJ1-2; the D gene is possibly TRBD1 (6 bases). V was cut by 5 bases and J by 14 bases, with 27 bases left in between. The CDR3 spans 15 residues. Per germline, CDR1 SEHNR and CDR2 FQNEAQ (reference sequence).